The rows below give T cell receptor beta chains drawn from one sample of a study of shared clonotypes between healthy human individuals. Here immunoSEQ multiplex PCR was the method, and the copy in TCRdb shows in-frame clones only, minus some. The table has roughly 1,100,000 clones, about 75% seen once. The specimen was memory CD4+ T cells sorted from blood. Receptors were obtained from a man younger than 35 in good health. Each CDR3 is given with its conserved first and last residue. A D gene is named only where the DNA matches it firmly. Some rows mark clone size as missing; the rest say once, few, many or name a class of expanded clone.

j_call	clone_size	v_call	d_call	cdr3_nt	cdr3_aa
TRBJ2-7	.	TRBV11-2	TRBD1	TGTGCCAGCAGCTTAGGCTACAGGGGCGAGCAGTACTTC	CASSLGYRGEQYF
TRBJ2-6	.	TRBV10-3	TRBD1	TGTGCCATCAGTGAGTCTTCACAGGGGGTGTCTGGGGCCAACGTCCTGACTTTC	CAISESSQGVSGANVLTF
TRBJ2-7	few	TRBV7-2	.	TGTGCCAGCAGCTTAGGATGGGATTACGAGCAGTACTTC	CASSLGWDYEQYF
TRBJ2-5	.	TRBV5-1	.	TGCGCCAGCAGCTTCTCGCCCCAAGAGACCCAGTACTTC	CASSFSPQETQYF
TRBJ1-2	.	TRBV7-2	.	TGTGCCAGCAGCTTACTTGGCAGATCTAACTATGGCTACACCTTC	CASSLLGRSNYGYTF
TRBJ2-2	.	TRBV7-7	.	TGTGCTAGCAGCCGACAGACAGGGAACACCGGGGAGCTGTTTTTT	CASSRQTGNTGELFF
TRBJ1-2	.	TRBV28	.	TGTGCCAGCAGTCCCCCCGGCAGGGACTATGGCTACACCTTC	CASSPPGRDYGYTF
TRBJ2-3	once	TRBV7-7	TRBD2	TGTGCTAGCAGCCCCCCGGCCGCGGGAGTCTCCCCGGGGGATACGCAGTATTTT	CASSPPAAGVSPGDTQYF
TRBJ2-3	few	TRBV27	TRBD2	TGTGCCAGCAGTTTAAGGCGGGGGTTCATCACAGATACGCAGTATTTT	CASSLRRGFITDTQYF
TRBJ2-5	.	TRBV5-6	.	TGTGCCAGCAACAGAGACAGCCAAGAGACCCAGTACTTC	CASNRDSQETQYF
TRBJ2-1	.	TRBV9	TRBD2	TGTGCCAGCAGCGTTCAGAGCGGGGGGGCCACCGAGCAGTTCTTC	CASSVQSGGATEQFF
TRBJ2-1	.	TRBV9	TRBD2	TGTGCCAGCAGCGTAGGGACTAGCGGTGACAATGAGCAGTTCTTC	CASSVGTSGDNEQFF
TRBJ2-7	.	TRBV18	TRBD2	TGTGCCAGCTCACCACCGACTAGCGGGGGGTACGAGCAGTACTTC	CASSPPTSGGYEQYF
TRBJ1-1	.	TRBV30	.	TGTGCCTGGAGGTCGGGAGGATCGGGGACTGAAGCTTTCTTT	CAWRSGGSGTEAFF
TRBJ1-5	.	TRBV28	TRBD1	TGTGCCAGCAGTTTGCGGACAGGGGCTTTTAGCAATCAGCCCCAGCATTTT	CASSLRTGAFSNQPQHF
TRBJ2-7	.	TRBV14	.	TGTGCCAGCAGCCCAAAAAGGGCTGGGGGTTCTAGGTCCTACGAGCAGTACTTC	CASSPKRAGGSRSYEQYF
TRBJ2-3	.	TRBV5-4	TRBD2	TGTGCCAGCAGCTCGGGACTACCTGGAAAAACTACAGATACGCAGTATTTT	CASSSGLPGKTTDTQYF
TRBJ1-5	.	TRBV7-9	.	TGTGCCAGCAGCGAGGGCAGGGTGGGCAATCAGCCCCAGCATTTT	CASSEGRVGNQPQHF
TRBJ1-1	few	TRBV6-1	.	TGTGCCAGCAGTGAACCCAGGGACACTGAAGCTTTCTTT	CASSEPRDTEAFF
TRBJ1-5	few	TRBV19	.	TGTGCCAGTAGTAGGGCATGGTTTGGCAATCAGCCCCAGCATTTT	CASSRAWFGNQPQHF
TRBJ2-5	.	TRBV5-6	.	TGTGCCAGCAGCTTGGCTGGGGCGGAGACCCAGTACTTC	CASSLAGAETQYF
TRBJ2-1	.	TRBV2	.	TGTGCCAGCAGTGAATGGGGGGAGTTTAGGGACAATGAGCAGTTCTTC	CASSEWGEFRDNEQFF
TRBJ2-2	.	TRBV27	.	TGTGCCAGCAAGACCGGAGGCCAGAACACCGGGGAGCTGTTTTTT	CASKTGGQNTGELFF
TRBJ2-5	.	TRBV7-9	.	TGTGCCAGCAGCCCCTGGGGGTACCAAGAGACCCAGTACTTC	CASSPWGYQETQYF
TRBJ1-5	.	TRBV11-2	.	TGTGCCAGCAGCTTCGAGGCTTTTCAGCCCCAGCATTTT	CASSFEAFQPQHF
TRBJ1-6	once	TRBV19	.	TGTGCCAGTAGTGGGGAGCGGTCACCCCTCCACTTT	CASSGERSPLHF
TRBJ1-1	.	TRBV5-1	.	TGCGCCAGCAGCTTGTTCTCTACGGGGGTGTATGAAGCTTTCTTT	CASSLFSTGVYEAFF
TRBJ2-7	.	TRBV11-3	.	TGTGCCAGCAGCTTCGGGGGATCTGAGAGCTACGAGCAGTACTTC	CASSFGGSESYEQYF
TRBJ2-3	.	TRBV5-6	.	TGTGCCAGCATCTCGGTGACGGGGGTTAAACGCACAGATACGCAGTATTTT	CASISVTGVKRTDTQYF
TRBJ2-3	.	TRBV29-1	.	TGCAGCGTGGCTGCTAGCACAGATACGCAGTATTTT	CSVAASTDTQYF
TRBJ2-7	.	TRBV2	.	TGTGCCAGCACTGGGGTCGGGGAGCAGTACTTC	CASTGVGEQYF
TRBJ1-1	few	TRBV29-1	.	TGCAGCGTTGGTCAGGGCCGTTGGACTGAAGCTTTCTTT	CSVGQGRWTEAFF
TRBJ2-2	.	TRBV11-3	.	TGTGCCAGCAGCTTAGTGCAGTTGAGGACCGGGGAGCTGTTTTTT	CASSLVQLRTGELFF
TRBJ2-3	.	TRBV30	.	TGTGCCTGGAGTCTGGGATCCTGTGGCACAGATACGCAGTATTTT	CAWSLGSCGTDTQYF
TRBJ2-1	.	TRBV5-1	.	TGCGCCAGCAGCCCTCTTAGGGGGTTCGTTGACAATGAGCAGTTCTTC	CASSPLRGFVDNEQFF
TRBJ2-7	.	TRBV15	TRBD1	TGTGCCACCAGCAGGGCAGGGGGTCGGAACGAGCAGTACTTC	CATSRAGGRNEQYF
TRBJ1-1	.	TRBV6-5	.	TGTGCCAGCACCCCCCGGACGGGGGCCCCTGAAGCTTTCTTT	CASTPRTGAPEAFF
TRBJ2-2	.	TRBV6-4	.	TGTGCCAGCAGCGCTCAGTCGGCGGCCGGGGAGCTGTTTTTT	CASSAQSAAGELFF
TRBJ2-5	.	TRBV5-1	.	TGCGCCAGCAGCTTTGGGGGGGCCCAAGAGACCCAGTACTTC	CASSFGGAQETQYF
TRBJ1-1	.	TRBV6-5	TRBD1	TGTGCCAGCAGTCCAAGCTGGACAGGCACTGAAGCTTTCTTT	CASSPSWTGTEAFF
TRBJ1-3	.	TRBV18	.	TGTGCCAGCTCAGCGAGCAGGGTCAAGAACGGAAACACCATATATTTT	CASSASRVKNGNTIYF